This TCR beta chain comes out of a study of cytomegalovirus exposure and HLA in healthy donors. The primer mix had 60 Vbeta and 13 Jbeta primers. Some clones are missing from TCRdb's copy, which holds only in-frame ones; the method was immunoSEQ multiplex PCR. Of some 110,000 clones listed, 75% to 85% are singletons. In regard to this clone: The antigen remains unidentified.

The CDR3 has 17 amino acids. CDR1 is SGHVS and CDR2 is FQNEAQ in the germline V gene. The ends were cut back, 2 bases at V and 0 bases at J, with 13 bases in the middle. Study findings and constraints: In vitro, three CMV-associated chains proved specific for CMV antigens.

This TCR derives from a man aged 25-45 years in good health and CMV-seronegative. The sample consisted of PBMCs. The V gene is TRBV7-8, the J gene TRBJ2-2; D is possibly TRBD1 (7 bases). The CDR3, as DNA: TGTGCCAGCAGCTTAAGGGGGGACAGCACGAACACCGGGGAGCTGTTTTTT. This gives the protein CASSLRGDSTNTGELFF.